This T cell receptor beta chain derives from a study of cytotoxic CD8 clonotypes in ibrutinib-treated CLL. The overall study: After median approximately 74 months, roughly 14 stayed in remission, some 12 progressed; responses roughly 25 partial, 2 complete. General study results and limits: On treatment, the uncommon public clonotypes contracted or remained stable.

Germline V gene sequence: CDR1 MNHEY, CDR2 SMNVEV (reference sequence). The CDR3 is 14 residues long. V dropped 7 bases and J dropped 3 bases, with 13 bases sitting between them. Using immunoSEQ multiplex PCR, the repertoire was profiled, and TCRdb retains in-frame clones only, with some absent. The profile shows some 150,000 clones, about 78% of them singletons. Concerning this clone itself: Antigen: not known.

The rearrangement uses TRBV27 and TRBJ2-1; possibly TRBD1 for D (5 bases). The sample consisted of PBMCs, taken after 24 months of ibrutinib treatment. The receptor comes from a human donor with chronic lymphocytic leukemia. The CDR3 bases are TGTGCCAGCACCCAGGGTTATCGCTACAATGAGCAGTTCTTC. Translated, it gives CASTQGYRYNEQFF.